This entry lists 3 T cell receptor beta chains sequenced from one sample in a study of T cells in Graves' hyperthyroidism and ophthalmopathy. The CDR3 regions of TCR beta were amplified from RNA transcripts. First-round RT-PCR of the TCR CDR3 relied on the HTBI primer set. MiXCR was run by TCRdb on the multiplex PCR reads, yielding one entry per CDR3 protein. The data show approximately 560,000 distinct CDR3 sequences, approximately 14% seen once. The specimen was blood. These receptors all stem from a woman aged 25 to 45 with Graves' hyperthyroidism.

V gene TRBV10-3 combines with J gene TRBJ1-2; maybe TRBD1 (5 bases). Germline-derived CDR1 and CDR2 are ENHRY and SYGVKD. The CDR3 has 13 residues. The V gene lost 2 bases and the J gene lost 6 bases, with 10 bases spanning the gap. The CDR3 DNA is TGTGCCATCAGTGAGCGGGGCGCCGATGGCTACACCTTC. Translated: CAISERGADGYTF.

This clonotype was seen many times. The V and J genes are TRBV11-2 and TRBJ2-1; TRBD2 matches at 10 bases. CDR3 length: 16 residues. V was pared by 4 bases and J by 5 bases, with 8 bases of the junction left unmatched. Germline V gene sequence: CDR1 SGHAT, CDR2 FQNNGV. The chain's CDR3 is CASSSLAGGKNNEQFF. CDR3 DNA: TGTGCCAGCAGCTCTTTAGCGGGAGGTAAGAACAATGAGCAGTTCTTC.

This clonotype appeared many times. The chain joins TRBV2 to TRBJ2-3; TRBD2 is a possible D gene (5 bases). The CDR3 loop spans 14 amino acids. The germline V and J ends were trimmed by 3 bases and 7 bases, with 14 bases remaining between them. Germline loops: CDR1 SNHLY, CDR2 FYNNEI. CDR3 sequence (DNA): TGTGCCAGCAGTGACTCCCCTCTAGCCTATACGCAGTATTTT. Protein sequence: CASSDSPLAYTQYF.